The 12 T cell receptor beta chains presented below share a single source sample, sequenced in a study of T cell responses to AZD1222 COVID-19 vaccine. The data were produced by immunoSEQ multiplex PCR, yet TCRdb's version contains in-frame clones alone and is incomplete. The sample carries around 150,000 clones, more than 85% recorded once. The specimen was peripheral blood, collected 28 days after the second AZD1222 dose. The receptors derive from an adult who received the AZD1222 COVID-19 vaccine.

This chain uses TRBV7-9 with TRBJ2-7, with 12 bases aligning to TRBD1. J lost 5 bases, V lost 0 bases, and 2 bases had no gene match. The V gene's germline CDR1 is SEHNR and CDR2 FQNEAQ (reference sequence). CDR3 length: 15 residues. The CDR3 loop is CASSLARDRGHEQYF. DNA for the CDR3: TGTGCCAGCAGCTTAGCTAGGGACAGGGGGCACGAGCAGTACTTC.

The V and J genes are TRBV19 and TRBJ2-7; 10 bases are shared with TRBD2. The V gene's germline CDR1 is LNHDA and CDR2 SQIVND (reference sequence). V shed 6 bases and J 2 bases; nucleotides not matched to a gene: 4. The CDR3 sequence is 14 residues long. This CDR3 is CASRETSGTYEQYF. CDR3 nucleotide sequence: TGTGCCAGTAGAGAAACTAGCGGGACCTACGAGCAGTACTTC.

The rearrangement joins TRBV4-3 to TRBJ2-1; maybe TRBD2 (5 bases). The V gene's germline CDR1 is LGHNA and CDR2 YSLEER. This CDR3 comprises 14 residues. The germline V and J ends were trimmed by 0 bases and 5 bases, with 8 bases remaining between them. The DNA for the CDR3 is TGCGCCAGCAGCCAAGATAGTAGCGACAATGAGCAGTTCTTC. Encoded protein: CASSQDSSDNEQFF.

In the case of this clone: Other DNA sequences in this sample translate to the same CDR3. The J gene is TRBJ2-3, the V gene TRBV18; D remains ambiguous. V was cut by 3 bases and J by 0 bases, with 7 bases left in between. Germline V CDR1 and CDR2: KGHSH, LQKENI. The CDR3 runs to 14 residues. The CDR3 DNA sequence: TGTGCCAGCTCACCGCCTTCTAGCACAGATACGCAGTATTTT. Its protein product is CASSPPSSTDTQYF.

J is TRBJ2-1 and V is TRBV7-3; 7 nucleotides match TRBD2. The V gene end was trimmed by 2 bases and the J gene end by 2 bases; junction bases not matched to a gene: 3. Germline CDR1 SGHTA, CDR2 FQGTGA. CDR3 length: 15 amino acids. CDR3 nucleotides: TGTGCCAGCAGCTTAGCCGGGACTACCTACAATGAGCAGTTCTTC. As protein: CASSLAGTTYNEQFF.

The chain combines TRBV5-1 with TRBJ2-2; weak D call: TRBD2 (7 bases). V was shortened by 2 bases and J by 4 bases, with 15 bases between the two germline ends. CDR3 size: 16 residues. Germline-derived CDR1 and CDR2 are SGHRS and YFSETQ. The CDR3 DNA follows: TGCGCCAGCAGCTTACAGGGAGGGGGAAGCACCGGGGAGCTGTTTTTT. Encoded protein: CASSLQGGGSTGELFF.

This rearrangement joins TRBV19 to TRBJ2-2, with 12 positions matching TRBD1. CDR3 length equals 16 residues. With 3 bases clipped from V and 6 bases from J, the junction kept 5 bases outside the gene matches. CDR1 LNHDA and CDR2 SQIVND come from the germline V gene (reference sequence). DNA for the CDR3: TGTGCCAGTAGTATTGGTGGGACAGGGGGCCCCGGGGAGCTGTTTTTT. Amino acid sequence: CASSIGGTGGPGELFF.

The chain carries TRBV3-1 (or the pseudogene TRBV3-2) and TRBJ2-7, with TRBD2 matching 7 bases. The V gene's germline CDR1 is LGHDT and CDR2 YNNKEL (reference sequence). The CDR3 is 14 amino acids. V lost 1 base, J lost 6 bases, and 6 bases stayed unmatched. CDR3 region: CASSQGGTSAEQYF. The DNA for the CDR3 is TGTGCCAGCAGCCAAGGAGGAACTAGCGCCGAGCAGTACTTC.

J is TRBJ2-1 and V is TRBV5-1, with 7 bases matching TRBD2. The germline V gene encodes CDR1 SGHRS and CDR2 YFSETQ. The CDR3 runs 18 residues. V was clipped by 1 base and J by 6 bases; unmatched bases: 16. The CDR3 region is CASSLLPTGTTIVNEQFF. The CDR3 coding sequence is TGCGCCAGCAGCTTGCTCCCCACCGGGACTACAATCGTCAATGAGCAGTTCTTC.

This chain connects TRBV5-4 to TRBJ2-2; a possible D gene is TRBD1 (5 bases). Per germline, CDR1 SGHNT and CDR2 YYREEE (reference sequence). V was pared by 4 bases and J by 5 bases, with 9 bases between. This CDR3 is 13 amino acids long. The DNA for the CDR3 is TGTGCCAGCAGCCAGGGCTGGACCGGGGAGCTGTTTTTT. Translated, it gives CASSQGWTGELFF.

This clone occurred once. This chain uses TRBV18 with TRBJ2-1, with a weak D call TRBD2 (6 bases). Trimming pared 4 bases from V and 7 bases from J, leaving 14 bases between. Per the germline V gene, CDR1 is KGHSH and CDR2 is LQKENI. The CDR3 spans 14 residues. CDR3 region: CASSLVSGENEQFF. The CDR3 bases are TGTGCCAGCTCACTAGTTAGCGGTGAGAATGAGCAGTTCTTC. Together with reference TRBV18 and TRBJ2-1, the CDR3 gives the full variable domain: NAGVMQNPRHLVRRRGQEARLRCSPMKGHSHVYWYRQLPEEGLKFMVYLQKENIIDESGMPKERFSAEFPKEGPSILRIQQVVRGDSAAYFCASSLVSGENEQFFGPGTRLTVL.

This rearrangement joins TRBV5-6 to TRBJ1-3; a possible D gene is TRBD1 (6 bases). Trimming stripped 5 bases from V and 2 bases from J, with 11 bases between. Germline V gene lookup returns CDR1 SGHDT and CDR2 YYEEEE. The CDR3 consists of 14 residues. The CDR3 nucleotides are TGTGCCAGCAGGGAAAGGGGGGCTGGAAACACCATATATTTT. Its translation is CASRERGAGNTIYF. Full variable domain (outside the CDR3, taken from reference TRBV5-6 and TRBJ1-3): DAGVTQSPTHLIKTRGQQVTLRCSPKSGHDTVSWYQQALGQGPQFIFQYYEEEERQRGNFPDRFSGHQFPNYSSELNVNALLLGDSALYLCASRERGAGNTIYFGEGSWLTVV.